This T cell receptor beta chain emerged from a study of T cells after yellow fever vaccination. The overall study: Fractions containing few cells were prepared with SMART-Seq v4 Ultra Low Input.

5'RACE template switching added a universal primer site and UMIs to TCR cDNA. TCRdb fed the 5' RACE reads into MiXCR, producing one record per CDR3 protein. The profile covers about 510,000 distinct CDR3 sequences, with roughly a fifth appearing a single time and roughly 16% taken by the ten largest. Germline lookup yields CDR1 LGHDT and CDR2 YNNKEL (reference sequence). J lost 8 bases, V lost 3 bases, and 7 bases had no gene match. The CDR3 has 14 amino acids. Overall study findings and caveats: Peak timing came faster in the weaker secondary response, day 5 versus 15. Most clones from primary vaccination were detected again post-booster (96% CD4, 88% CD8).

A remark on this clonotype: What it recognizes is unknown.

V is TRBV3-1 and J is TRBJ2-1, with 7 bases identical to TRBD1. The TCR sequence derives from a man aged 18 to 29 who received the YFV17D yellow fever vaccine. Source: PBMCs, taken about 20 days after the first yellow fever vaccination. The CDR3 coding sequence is TGTGCCAGCAGCCAGTATCCGACAGGGTATGAGCAGTTCTTC. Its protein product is CASSQYPTGYEQFF.